This T cell receptor (beta chain) comes out of a study of T cells in Graves' hyperthyroidism and ophthalmopathy. Template material for amplifying TCR beta CDR3 regions consisted of RNA transcripts. In the first-round RT-PCR of the TCR CDR3, the HTBI primer set was used. In TCRdb, the multiplex PCR reads were re-called with MiXCR into one record per CDR3 protein. The sample has fewer than 500,000 distinct CDR3 sequences, roughly 15% seen once. The ends were cut back, 5 bases at V and 4 bases at J, with 11 bases in the middle. Germline assignment: CDR1 SNHLY and CDR2 FYNNEI. The CDR3 consists of 13 residues. Study-wide results and limits: Most expanded thyroid clonotypes above 0.001 recurred in blood.

As to this clonotype: Antigen specificity is unknown. A read error may explain this, as a much larger clone is one base away.

The rearrangement links TRBV2 to TRBJ1-2; D is unclear. This clonotype was obtained from a woman aged 25 to 45 with Graves' ophthalmopathy. The specimen was blood. The CDR3 sequence: CASSLQSIYGYTF. The CDR3 nucleotides read TGTGCCAGCAGTCTACAGAGTATCTATGGCTACACCTTC.